The following is a TCR beta chain sequence with its context. Its specificity is unknown. The PCR contained 60 Vbeta and 13 Jbeta primers. The data were produced by immunoSEQ multiplex PCR, yet TCRdb's version contains in-frame clones alone and is incomplete. Of roughly 100,000 clones in the sample, around 80% were seen once. This sample was taken from a study of cytomegalovirus exposure and HLA in healthy donors. The length of the CDR3 is 15 residues. Looked up from germline, CDR1 is SNHLY and CDR2 is FYNNEI. The V and J ends lost 3 bases and 4 bases respectively, with 16 bases between them. Notes on the study in general: Owing to their indistinguishability, certain V segments, notably TRBV6-2 and TRBV6-3, were excluded. Among TCR beta chains of equal frequency, HLA-associated ones were more clonally expanded in a later analysis.

Donors were nominally healthy when sampled, though unrecorded immune exposures were likely. This clonotype was sampled from a woman aged 18-30 years in good health and CMV-seropositive. V gene TRBV2 combines with J gene TRBJ2-7; TRBD1 is a possible D gene (5 bases). The specimen sequenced was PBMCs. CDR3 sequence: CASSDDSFKRYEQYF. CDR3 sequence (DNA): TGTGCCAGCAGTGATGACAGCTTTAAAAGGTACGAGCAGTACTTC.